These 2 T cell receptor beta chains were all obtained from the same sample, sequenced in a study of molecular identifiers for immune sequencing clone quantification. MiXCR, run by TCRdb on the PCR reads, gives a single entry per CDR3 protein. The repertoire includes around 470,000 distinct CDR3 sequences, around 25% of them detected once, and approximately 0.76% sits in the top ten. The specimen sequenced was naive CD8+ T cells from blood, with Jurkat cell RNA spiked in. Subset defined: FACS-sorted CD8+CD4-CCR7+CD45RA+ naive T cells. The receptor set was obtained from a human donor in good health. Some libraries in this study had Jurkat cell RNA spiked in.

In this sample, this clonotype turned up many times. The chain combines TRBV14 with TRBJ1-1; D uncertain. The CDR3 has 13 amino acids. With 4 bases removed from V and 3 bases from J, the gap between germline ends came to 9 bases. CDR1 is SGHDN and CDR2 is FVKESK in the germline V gene. The CDR3 loop reads CASSPFGDTEAFF. As DNA, the CDR3 is TGTGCCAGCAGCCCCTTCGGGGACACTGAAGCTTTCTTT.

This clonotype was picked up a small number of times. The chain employs TRBV12-3 or TRBV12-4 and TRBJ2-3, with TRBD2 identical over 10 bases. The J segment lost 3 bases and the V segment lost 7 bases, leaving 10 bases of the junction unmatched. The CDR3 is 16 residues long. The CDR3 nucleotides are TGTGCCAGCACCTCCGTTATAGCGGGAGGTACAGATACGCAGTATTTT. It is translated as CASTSVIAGGTDTQYF.